The present TCR beta chain was sequenced within a study of T cell responses to AZD1222 COVID-19 vaccine. Produced via immunoSEQ multiplex PCR; TCRdb's table is partial and in-frame only. In the table there are around 67,000 clones, roughly 80% of which are singletons. This CDR3 comprises 13 residues. The V end lost 0 bases, the J end lost 7 bases, and 11 bases lay between the germline ends. Germline CDR1 and CDR2: SGHRS and YFSETQ. This chain uses TRBV5-1 with TRBJ2-7; D may be TRBD1 or TRBD2 (5 bases each). This clonotype was sampled from an adult in good health. Sequenced here: peripheral blood, sampled on day 0 of AZD1222 vaccination. The CDR3 region is CASSLDGAGEQYF. In DNA form, the CDR3 reads TGCGCCAGCAGCTTGGACGGGGCCGGGGAGCAGTACTTC. The full variable domain, with the rest looked up from reference TRBV5-1 and TRBJ2-7, is KAGVTQTPRYLIKTRGQQVTLSCSPISGHRSVSWYQQTPGQGLQFLFEYFSETQRNKGNFPGRFSGRQFSNSRSEMNVSTLELGDSALYLCASSLDGAGEQYFGPGTRLTVT.